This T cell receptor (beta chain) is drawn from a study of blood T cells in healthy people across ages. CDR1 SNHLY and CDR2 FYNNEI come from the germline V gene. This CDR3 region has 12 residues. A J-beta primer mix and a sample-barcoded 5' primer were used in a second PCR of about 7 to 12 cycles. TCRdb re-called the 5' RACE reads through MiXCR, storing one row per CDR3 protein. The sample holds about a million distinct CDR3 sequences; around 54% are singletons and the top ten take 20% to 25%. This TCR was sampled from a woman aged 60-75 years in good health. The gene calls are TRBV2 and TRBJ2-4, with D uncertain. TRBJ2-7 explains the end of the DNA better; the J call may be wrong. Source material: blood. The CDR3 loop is CASTRTYYEQYF. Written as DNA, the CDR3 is TGTGCCAGCACCCGCACTTACTACGAGCAGTACTTC.